The text below deals with one TCR beta chain. The antigen remains undetermined. From germline, CDR1 is MNHEY and CDR2 SMNVEV (reference sequence). With 4 bases removed from V and 1 base from J, the gap between germline ends came to 5 bases. There are 13 residues in the CDR3. The sample belongs to a study of type 1 and type 2 diabetes patients. The PCR template was genomic DNA. The TCR beta CDR3 region was amplified using 30 forward and 13 reverse primers. MiXCR was run by TCRdb on the multiplex PCR reads, yielding one entry per CDR3 protein. The table lists a few hundred thousand distinct CDR3 sequences, 47% of them singletons, with about an eighth in the top ten. Overall study results and limits: In type 2 diabetes, highly-expanded CD4+ clones took a median about 3.9% of reads.

The source material was peripheral blood mononuclear cells (PBMCs). V usage is TRBV27 and J usage is TRBJ1-5; D remains ambiguous. This receptor was identified in a man younger than 35 with type 2 diabetes. The chain's CDR3 is CASSSRSNQPQHF. CDR3 in DNA: TGTGCCAGCAGTTCACGGAGCAATCAGCCCCAGCATTTT.